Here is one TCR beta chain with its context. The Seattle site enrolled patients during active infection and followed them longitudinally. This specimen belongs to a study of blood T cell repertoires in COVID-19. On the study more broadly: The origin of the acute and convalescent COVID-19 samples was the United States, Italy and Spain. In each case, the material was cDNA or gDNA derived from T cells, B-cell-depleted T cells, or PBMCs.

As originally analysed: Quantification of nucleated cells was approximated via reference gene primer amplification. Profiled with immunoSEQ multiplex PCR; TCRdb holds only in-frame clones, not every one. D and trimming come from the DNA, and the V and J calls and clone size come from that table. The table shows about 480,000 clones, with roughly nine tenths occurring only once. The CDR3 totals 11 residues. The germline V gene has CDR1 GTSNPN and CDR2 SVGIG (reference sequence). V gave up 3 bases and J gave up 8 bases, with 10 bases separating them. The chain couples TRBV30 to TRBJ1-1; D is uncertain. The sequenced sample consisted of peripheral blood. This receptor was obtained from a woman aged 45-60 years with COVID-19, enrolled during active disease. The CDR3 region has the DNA TGTGCCTGGAGGACGGGGAAGGAAGCTTTCTTT. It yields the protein CAWRTGKEAFF.